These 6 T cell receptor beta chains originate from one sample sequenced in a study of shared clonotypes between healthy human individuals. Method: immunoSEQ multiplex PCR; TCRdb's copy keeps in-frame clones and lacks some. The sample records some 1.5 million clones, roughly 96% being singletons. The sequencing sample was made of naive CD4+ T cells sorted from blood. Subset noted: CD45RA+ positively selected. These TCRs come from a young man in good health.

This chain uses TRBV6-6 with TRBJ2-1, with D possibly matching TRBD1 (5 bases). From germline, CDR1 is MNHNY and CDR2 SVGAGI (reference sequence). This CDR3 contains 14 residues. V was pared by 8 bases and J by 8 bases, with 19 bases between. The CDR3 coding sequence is TGTGCCAGCGATAACGCAGGGCCATTGGATGAGCAGTTCTTC. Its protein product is CASDNAGPLDEQFF.

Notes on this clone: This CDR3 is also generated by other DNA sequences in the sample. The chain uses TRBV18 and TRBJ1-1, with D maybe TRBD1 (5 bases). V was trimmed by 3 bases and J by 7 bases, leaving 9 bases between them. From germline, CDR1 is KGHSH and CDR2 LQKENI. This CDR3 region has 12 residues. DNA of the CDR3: TGTGCCAGCTCACCCGGGGGGGGTGAAGCTTTCTTT. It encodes CASSPGGGEAFF.

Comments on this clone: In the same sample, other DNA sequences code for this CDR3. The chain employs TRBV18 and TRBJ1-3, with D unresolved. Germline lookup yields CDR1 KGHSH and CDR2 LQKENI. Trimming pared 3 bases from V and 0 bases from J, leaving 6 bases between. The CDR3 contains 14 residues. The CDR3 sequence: CASSPSNSGNTIYF. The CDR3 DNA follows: TGTGCCAGCTCACCTTCGAACTCTGGAAACACCATATATTTT.

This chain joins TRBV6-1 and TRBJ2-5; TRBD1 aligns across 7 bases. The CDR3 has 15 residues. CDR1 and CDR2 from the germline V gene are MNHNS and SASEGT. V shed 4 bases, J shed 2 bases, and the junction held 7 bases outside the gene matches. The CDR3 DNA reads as TGTGCCAGCAGTGGGGGACAGAGGATACAAGAGACCCAGTACTTC. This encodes CASSGGQRIQETQYF.

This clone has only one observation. CDR3 nucleotides: TGTGCCAGCAGTGGTGACCTCGACACCGGGGAGCTGTTTTTT. This codes for CASSGDLDTGELFF. The chain has TRBV6-1 and TRBJ2-2; D is unresolved. The CDR3 spans 14 residues. The germline CDR1 and CDR2 sequences are MNHNS and SASEGT. With 4 bases removed from V and 3 bases from J, the gap between germline ends came to 9 bases.

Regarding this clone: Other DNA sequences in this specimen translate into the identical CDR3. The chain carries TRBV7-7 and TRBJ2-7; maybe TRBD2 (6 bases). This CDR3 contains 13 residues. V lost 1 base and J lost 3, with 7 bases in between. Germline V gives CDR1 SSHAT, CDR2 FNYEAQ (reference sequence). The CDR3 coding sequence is TGTGCCAGCAGCTTAGGACTAGACTACGAGCAGTACTTC. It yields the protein CASSLGLDYEQYF.